The 13 T cell receptor beta chains presented below share a single source sample, sequenced in a study of blood T cell repertoires in COVID-19. The data were produced by immunoSEQ multiplex PCR, yet TCRdb's version contains in-frame clones alone and is incomplete. This table holds tens of thousands of clones, roughly 89% found once. Source material: peripheral blood. The receptors stem from a man aged 25-45 years with acute or convalescent COVID-19.

The chain joins TRBV5-1 to TRBJ1-1, with 10 bases aligning to TRBD1. Germline lookup yields CDR1 SGHRS and CDR2 YFSETQ. The CDR3 loop spans 15 amino acids. V was pared by 4 bases and J by 10 bases, with 13 bases of the junction left unmatched. Here the CDR3 DNA reads TGCGCCAGCAGCCCTCGGACAGGGGGTATAATTGGAGCTTTCTTT. Translated, it gives CASSPRTGGIIGAFF.

The chain has TRBV2 and TRBJ1-4; 9 bases agree with TRBD1. Germline trimming cut 2 bases from V and 3 bases from J; bases unmatched to any gene: 4. CDR3 length: 16 amino acids. CDR1 is SNHLY and CDR2 is FYNNEI in the germline V gene. CDR3 DNA sequence: TGTGCCAGCAGTGAAAAGGGACAGGGAGCTAATGAAAAACTGTTTTTT. Translating it yields CASSEKGQGANEKLFF.

The V call is TRBV7-8, the J call TRBJ1-2; D possibly corresponds to TRBD1 (6 bases). The germline V gene encodes CDR1 SGHVS and CDR2 FQNEAQ. V was clipped by 0 bases and J by 1 base, with 12 bases between them. CDR3 length: 16 amino acids. Here the CDR3 DNA reads TGTGCCAGCAGCTTAGCAGGGGGACTATATAACTATGGCTACACCTTC. This codes for CASSLAGGLYNYGYTF.

The CDR3 reads CASSELRGGTDNEQFF. The CDR3 nucleotides read TGTGCCAGCAGTGAGTTAAGGGGAGGGACCGACAATGAGCAGTTCTTC. V is TRBV2 and J is TRBJ2-1; 7 bases agree with TRBD2. After removal of 3 bases from V and 5 bases from J, the junction contained 10 bases not matched to a gene. This CDR3 has 16 residues. Germline CDR1 SNHLY, CDR2 FYNNEI.

V gene TRBV30 combines with J gene TRBJ2-5; TRBD2 matches 10 bases. The CDR3 runs 16 residues. V shed 4 bases, J shed 5 bases, and the junction held 13 bases outside the gene matches. Germline CDR1 and CDR2: GTSNPN and SVGIG (reference sequence). The CDR3 nucleotides are TGTGCCTGGACCCGCGGGGGACTAGCGTTAAGTGAGACCCAGTACTTC. This codes for CAWTRGGLALSETQYF.

The chain carries TRBV30 and TRBJ1-1; D possibly corresponds to TRBD1 (5 bases). The V end lost 4 bases, the J end lost 3 bases, and 15 bases lay between the germline ends. CDR3 size: 14 residues. Germline-derived CDR1 and CDR2 are GTSNPN and SVGIG (reference sequence). CDR3 in DNA: TGTGCCTGGACCCCGGGAGGGGTGGACACTGAAGCTTTCTTT. Residues: CAWTPGGVDTEAFF.

The V and J genes are TRBV7-9 and TRBJ2-5; D not certain. From germline, CDR1 is SEHNR and CDR2 FQNEAQ (reference sequence). CDR3 length: 11 amino acids. Deletions cut 5 bases from V and 4 bases from J, with 5 bases between. CDR3 region: CASSAGETQYF. CDR3 in DNA: TGTGCCAGCAGCGCCGGAGAGACCCAGTACTTC.

V gene TRBV9 combines with J gene TRBJ2-2; weak D call: TRBD1 (5 bases). The CDR3 loop spans 16 amino acids. The germline V gene encodes CDR1 SGDLS and CDR2 YYNGEE. V lost 5 bases and J 0 bases, leaving 14 bases between the germline ends. This CDR3 reads CASSLTGSPNTGELFF. The CDR3 DNA sequence: TGTGCCAGCAGTCTTACAGGCTCCCCGAACACCGGGGAGCTGTTTTTT.

The table lists this clone with a count of one. A junction boundary mismatches the germline segment, possibly from a read error. The rearrangement joins TRBV7-9 to TRBJ1-2; D is possibly TRBD1 (6 bases). This CDR3 spans 15 amino acids. Germline assignment: CDR1 SEHNR and CDR2 FQNEAQ (reference sequence). The CDR3 nucleotides read TGTGCCAGCATCTTATCCGACAAAGGGGGGGAAGGCTACACCTTC. Encoded protein: CASILSDKGGEGYTF.

This chain uses TRBV5-1 with TRBJ1-6, with 10 bases identical to TRBD1. Looked up from germline, CDR1 is SGHRS and CDR2 is YFSETQ. Losses at the gene ends were 3 bases for V and 8 bases for J; bases not matched to a gene: 8. This CDR3 has 16 amino acids. The CDR3 here is CASSSSPGQGYSPLHF. The CDR3 coding sequence is TGCGCCAGCAGCTCTTCACCGGGACAGGGGTATTCACCCCTCCACTTT.

This clone was recorded a few times. The chain links TRBV19 to TRBJ1-4, with a weak D call TRBD1 (5 bases). CDR3 length equals 17 residues. Germline assignment: CDR1 LNHDA and CDR2 SQIVND (reference sequence). V shed 4 bases and J shed 1 base, with 16 bases lying between them. The CDR3 nucleotides are TGTGCCAGTAGTACCCAGACGGTGCAGGGAACTAATGAAAAACTGTTTTTT. As protein: CASSTQTVQGTNEKLFF.

This chain joins TRBV18 and TRBJ1-1, with 7 bases that match TRBD1. Germline CDR1 and CDR2: KGHSH and LQKENI. The CDR3 has 13 residues. Trimming removed 3 bases from V and 4 bases from J; junction bases left unmatched: 2. CDR3 in amino acids: CASSPDRSTEAFF. CDR3 nucleotide sequence: TGTGCCAGCTCACCGGACAGGTCCACTGAAGCTTTCTTT.

The rearrangement joins TRBV11-2 to TRBJ1-6, with TRBD1 matching 12 bases. The length of the CDR3 is 16 residues. CDR1 and CDR2 from the germline V gene are SGHAT and FQNNGV. V shed 4 bases and J 7 bases; nucleotides not matched to a gene: 5. CDR3 protein: CASSWGTGGRNSPLHF. The CDR3, as DNA: TGTGCCAGCAGCTGGGGGACAGGGGGCAGGAATTCACCCCTCCACTTT.